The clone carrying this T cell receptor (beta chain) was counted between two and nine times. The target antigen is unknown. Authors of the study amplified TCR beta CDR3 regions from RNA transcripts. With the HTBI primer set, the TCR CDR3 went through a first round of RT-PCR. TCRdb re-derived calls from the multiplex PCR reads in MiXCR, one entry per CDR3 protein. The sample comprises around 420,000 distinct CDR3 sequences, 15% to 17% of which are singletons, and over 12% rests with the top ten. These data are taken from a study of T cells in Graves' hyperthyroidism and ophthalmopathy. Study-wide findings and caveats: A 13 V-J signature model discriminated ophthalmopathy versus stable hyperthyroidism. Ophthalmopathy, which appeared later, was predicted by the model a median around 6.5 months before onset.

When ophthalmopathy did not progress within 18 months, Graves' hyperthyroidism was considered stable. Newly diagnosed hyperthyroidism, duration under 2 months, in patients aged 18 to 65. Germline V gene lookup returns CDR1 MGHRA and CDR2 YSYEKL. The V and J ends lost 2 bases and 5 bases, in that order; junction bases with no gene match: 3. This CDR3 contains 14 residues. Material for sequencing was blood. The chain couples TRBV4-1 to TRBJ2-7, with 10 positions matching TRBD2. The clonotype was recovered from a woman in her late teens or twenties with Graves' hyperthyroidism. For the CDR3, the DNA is TGCGCCAGCAGCCAACTAGCGGGAGCCGACGAGCAGTACTTC. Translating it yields CASSQLAGADEQYF.